This is a list of T cell receptor beta chains from one sample in a study of blood T cells in healthy people across ages. MiXCR, run by TCRdb on the 5' RACE reads, gives a single entry per CDR3 protein. Among approximately 690,000 distinct CDR3 sequences, 58% were seen once, and the ten largest hold 30% to 40%. The sample was blood. The receptors shown here come from a man in his fifties or sixties in good health. Both conserved end residues are part of each CDR3. Each record gives: J gene, clone size, V gene, D gene, CDR3 length, CDR3 protein, CDR3 DNA. The D gene is left open where the match is weak. Where a row states a size, it is once, few, many or the class of an expanded clone; other rows omit it.

>TRBJ2-7|-|TRBV15|TRBD2|18
CATSTIRLAGTYYNEQYF
TGTGCCACCAGCACAATCCGACTAGCGGGGACTTACTACAATGAGCAGTACTTC
>TRBJ2-3|-|TRBV28|-|12
CASSQRRVPQYF
TGTGCCAGCAGTCAGCGACGGGTACCGCAGTATTTT
>TRBJ2-1|-|TRBV3-1|TRBD2|19
CASSHPGTSGQSSYNEQFF
TGTGCCAGCAGCCATCCCGGGACTAGCGGGCAGAGCTCCTACAATGAGCAGTTCTTC
>TRBJ2-5|-|TRBV20-1|-|14
CSALIRSGQETQYF
TGCAGTGCTCTCATCAGGTCTGGGCAAGAGACCCAGTACTTC
>TRBJ2-2|-|TRBV6-6|-|13
CARTNTGVGELFF
TGTGCCCGCACGAACACGGGGGTCGGGGAGCTGTTTTTT
>TRBJ2-2|once|TRBV7-2|TRBD1|17
CASSFLAGGGNTGELFF
TGTGCCAGCAGCTTCTTGGCAGGGGGTGGGAACACCGGGGAGCTGTTTTTT
>TRBJ2-1|-|TRBV4-2|TRBD2|17
CASSQPHSGGAYNEQFF
TGTGCCAGCAGCCAACCCCATAGCGGGGGGGCGTACAATGAGCAGTTCTTC
>TRBJ1-2|-|TRBV15|-|14
CATSRDIAGNGYTF
TGTGCCACCAGCAGAGATATTGCAGGGAATGGCTACACCTTC
>TRBJ2-1|few|TRBV10-3|-|15
CAISESGTQYNEQFF
TGTGCCATCAGTGAGTCAGGGACGCAATACAATGAGCAGTTCTTC
>TRBJ2-1|-|TRBV28|-|14
CASKGEQGLGEQFF
TGTGCCAGCAAGGGGGAGCAGGGTTTAGGTGAGCAGTTCTTC
>TRBJ2-7|-|TRBV10-3|TRBD2|16
CAISESPSGGGYEQYF
TGTGCCATCAGTGAGTCCCCTAGCGGGGGAGGGTACGAGCAGTACTTC
>TRBJ1-2|-|TRBV10-3|-|13
CAITRTDTYGYTF
TGTGCCATCACAAGGACAGATACATATGGCTACACCTTC
>TRBJ2-4|-|TRBV20-1|TRBD2|16
CSAREQRGLAKNIQYF
TGCAGTGCTAGAGAACAGCGGGGGTTAGCCAAAAACATTCAGTACTTC
>TRBJ2-4|-|TRBV20-1|-|11
CSARRRGEQYF
TGCAGTGCTAGAAGGCGGGGAGAGCAGTACTTC
>TRBJ1-2|-|TRBV9|-|14
CASSVDPWSYGYTF
TGTGCCAGCAGCGTAGATCCGTGGTCCTATGGCTACACCTTC
>TRBJ2-1|-|TRBV27|TRBD2|18
CASSSFPSGGAGYNEQFF
TGTGCCAGCAGTTCGTTTCCTAGCGGGGGGGCCGGCTACAATGAGCAGTTCTTC
>TRBJ2-1|few|TRBV3-1|-|14
CASSPSSGGNEQFF
TGTGCCAGCAGCCCAAGCTCGGGCGGGAATGAGCAGTTCTTC
>TRBJ2-6|-|TRBV6-1|-|15
CASSDGGAGANVLTF
TGTGCCAGCAGTGACGGCGGAGCTGGGGCCAACGTCCTGACTTTC
>TRBJ1-2|-|TRBV12-3/TRBV12-4|-|12
CASSSWGDGYTF
TGTGCCAGCAGTTCGTGGGGGGATGGCTACACCTTC
>TRBJ1-4|-|TRBV10-3|-|12
CAISSTNEKLFF
TGTGCCATCAGCTCAACTAATGAAAAACTGTTTTTT
>TRBJ1-2|-|TRBV25-1|-|13
CASSPGHTGGYTF
TGTGCCAGCAGTCCCGGACATACTGGTGGCTACACCTTC
>TRBJ2-5|-|TRBV2|TRBD2|15
CASSGGSGGWETQYF
TGTGCCAGCAGTGGGGGTAGCGGGGGTTGGGAGACCCAGTACTTC
>TRBJ2-3|-|TRBV6-5|-|15
CASSYSFGGSDTQYF
TGTGCCAGCAGTTACTCGTTTGGGGGATCAGATACGCAGTATTTT
>TRBJ2-7|-|TRBV5-1|-|15
CASSLAATGPYEQYF
TGCGCCAGCAGCTTGGCTGCCACAGGGCCCTACGAGCAGTACTTC
>TRBJ2-5|-|TRBV6-1|TRBD2|14
CASRLLAGSETQYF
TGTGCCAGCCGACTCCTAGCGGGGAGCGAGACCCAGTACTTC
>TRBJ1-1|few|TRBV3-1|-|15
CASSQGFRQNTEAFF
TGTGCCAGCAGCCAAGGATTCCGCCAGAACACTGAAGCTTTCTTT
>TRBJ2-3|-|TRBV12-3/TRBV12-4|-|15
CASQGGRGGTDTQYF
TGTGCAAGCCAAGGGGGCAGAGGGGGGACAGATACGCAGTATTTT
>TRBJ2-1|-|TRBV5-5|-|13
CASSWTATDEQFF
TGTGCCAGCAGCTGGACAGCGACGGATGAGCAGTTCTTC
>TRBJ2-3|few|TRBV6-5|TRBD1|15
CASSSQGVGTDTQYF
TGTGCCAGCAGTTCACAGGGGGTTGGCACAGATACGCAGTATTTT
>TRBJ1-1|-|TRBV7-9|TRBD1|14
CASRQNRGFLWAFF
TGTGCCAGCAGACAAAACAGGGGGTTCCTGTGGGCTTTCTTT
>TRBJ2-7|once|TRBV2|TRBD1|13
CASKGTGSYEQYF
TGTGCCAGCAAAGGGACAGGTTCCTACGAGCAGTACTTC
>TRBJ2-7|-|TRBV7-9|-|14
CAGSLVLAYNEQYF
TGTGCCGGCAGCTTAGTACTAGCCTACAATGAGCAGTACTTC
>TRBJ2-5|-|TRBV20-1|TRBD2|14
CSARVGLAGETQYF
TGCAGTGCTAGAGTCGGACTAGCGGGGGAGACCCAGTACTTC
>TRBJ1-5|-|TRBV12-3/TRBV12-4|TRBD1|16
CASSSGRTGVGQPQHF
TGTGCCAGCAGTTCAGGGCGGACAGGTGTTGGTCAGCCCCAGCATTTT
>TRBJ2-5|-|TRBV18|TRBD2|14
CASQPSGGRETQYF
TGTGCCAGCCAACCCAGCGGGGGACGAGAGACCCAGTACTTC
>TRBJ2-7|-|TRBV20-1|TRBD1|15
CSAELERTGVYEQYF
TGCAGTGCTGAACTAGAGCGGACAGGGGTGTACGAGCAGTACTTC
>TRBJ2-6|-|TRBV6-2/TRBV6-3|-|15
CASSRLSSGANVLTF
TGTGCCAGCAGCAGACTAAGCTCTGGGGCCAACGTCCTGACTTTC
>TRBJ2-3|-|TRBV5-1|TRBD1|16
CASSPGPTGGGDTQYF
TGCGCCAGCAGCCCTGGACCCACAGGGGGTGGAGATACGCAGTATTTT
>TRBJ2-2|-|TRBV2|TRBD2|15
CASRRTSGGTGELFF
TGTGCCAGCAGACGGACTAGCGGGGGGACCGGGGAGCTGTTTTTT
>TRBJ2-1|-|TRBV4-1|-|16
CASSQAVGGAFGEQFF
TGCGCCAGCAGCCAAGCTGTAGGGGGGGCTTTTGGTGAGCAGTTCTTC